This entry concerns a single TCR beta chain. The data were taken from a study of cytomegalovirus exposure and HLA in healthy donors. The wider study: Roughly 85 million unique TCRs from HLA-typed donors were held in an early release of data.

CDR1 and CDR2 from the germline V gene are SNHLY and FYNNEI. The germline V and J ends were trimmed by 7 bases and 7 bases, with 17 bases remaining between them. This CDR3 comprises 15 residues. PCR employed 60 Vbeta and 13 Jbeta primers. The protocol was immunoSEQ multiplex PCR, while the TCRdb copy is restricted to in-frame clones and leaves out a portion. The sample gives about 120,000 clones, roughly 80% of which show up once; around 3% is in the top ten. The chain recombines TRBV2 with TRBJ1-6, with D maybe TRBD1 (6 bases). The clonotype comes from a woman aged 35 to 49 in good health and CMV-seropositive. The specimen sequenced was PBMCs. The CDR3 DNA follows: TGTGCCAGCAATAATATGGACAGCGAGAATTCACCCCTCCACTTT. It codes for CASNNMDSENSPLHF.